This is a list of T cell receptor beta chains from one sample in a study of blood T cell repertoires in COVID-19. The protocol was immunoSEQ multiplex PCR, while the TCRdb copy is restricted to in-frame clones and leaves out a portion. This sample has roughly 81,000 clones, with around 90% found just once. Specimen: peripheral blood. The receptor source for this set is a young man with acute or convalescent COVID-19. Each CDR3 is given with its conserved first and last residue. Each record gives: clone size, D gene, V gene, J gene, CDR3 protein, CDR3 DNA. The D gene is left open where the match is weak. Size values are once, few and many counts, or a class for expanded clones, and some rows have none.

clone size: .
D gene: .
V gene: TRBV3-1/TRBV3-2
J gene: TRBJ2-7
CDR3 protein: CASSQDTLSGLSYEQYF
CDR3 DNA: TGTGCCAGCAGCCAAGATACTCTCAGCGGCCTCTCCTACGAGCAGTACTTC

clone size: few
D gene: TRBD1
V gene: TRBV28
J gene: TRBJ1-6
CDR3 protein: CASSLEDTGGTLTLHF
CDR3 DNA: TGTGCCAGCAGTTTAGAGGATACAGGGGGAACCTTAACCCTCCACTTT

clone size: .
D gene: .
V gene: TRBV6-6
J gene: TRBJ1-5
CDR3 protein: CASSRGANQPQHF
CDR3 DNA: TGTGCCAGCAGCCGTGGAGCCAATCAGCCCCAGCATTTT

clone size: .
D gene: TRBD2
V gene: TRBV18
J gene: TRBJ2-5
CDR3 protein: CASSPKLAEETQYF
CDR3 DNA: TGTGCCAGCTCACCAAAGCTAGCGGAAGAGACCCAGTACTTC

clone size: .
D gene: TRBD2
V gene: TRBV11-3
J gene: TRBJ2-1
CDR3 protein: CASSKLGASGSGEQFF
CDR3 DNA: TGTGCCAGCAGCAAACTGGGGGCTAGCGGGTCTGGTGAGCAGTTCTTC

clone size: once
D gene: .
V gene: TRBV28
J gene: TRBJ2-7
CDR3 protein: CASINQVSYEQYF
CDR3 DNA: TGTGCCAGCATTAACCAGGTCTCCTACGAGCAGTACTTC

clone size: few
D gene: .
V gene: TRBV5-3
J gene: TRBJ2-7
CDR3 protein: CARTGKSYEQYF
CDR3 DNA: TGTGCCAGAACAGGGAAGTCCTACGAGCAGTACTTC

clone size: once
D gene: .
V gene: TRBV6-5
J gene: TRBJ1-5
CDR3 protein: CASTHGNLNQPQHF
CDR3 DNA: TGTGCCAGCACCCACGGGAACCTCAATCAGCCCCAGCATTTT

clone size: .
D gene: TRBD2
V gene: TRBV29-1
J gene: TRBJ2-1
CDR3 protein: CSVEGTTYNEQFF
CDR3 DNA: TGCAGCGTTGAGGGGACTACATACAATGAGCAGTTCTTC

clone size: .
D gene: .
V gene: TRBV30
J gene: TRBJ2-7
CDR3 protein: CAWSVTAGVEQYF
CDR3 DNA: TGTGCCTGGAGTGTAACGGCAGGGGTTGAGCAGTACTTC

clone size: .
D gene: .
V gene: TRBV15
J gene: TRBJ1-1
CDR3 protein: CATSRDLQTLNTEAFF
CDR3 DNA: TGTGCCACCAGCAGAGATCTTCAGACATTAAACACTGAAGCTTTCTTT

clone size: .
D gene: TRBD1
V gene: TRBV30
J gene: TRBJ2-7
CDR3 protein: CAWVPRDSTYEQYF
CDR3 DNA: TGTGCCTGGGTGCCTAGGGACAGCACCTACGAGCAGTACTTC

clone size: .
D gene: TRBD1
V gene: TRBV28
J gene: TRBJ2-1
CDR3 protein: CASTNRGTGAYNEQFF
CDR3 DNA: TGTGCCAGCACTAATCGAGGGACAGGAGCCTACAATGAGCAGTTCTTC

clone size: .
D gene: TRBD2
V gene: TRBV10-1
J gene: TRBJ2-1
CDR3 protein: CASSEGLAGEYNEQFF
CDR3 DNA: TGCGCCAGCAGTGAGGGACTAGCGGGAGAGTACAATGAGCAGTTCTTC

clone size: .
D gene: .
V gene: TRBV6-6
J gene: TRBJ1-6
CDR3 protein: CASSSDSLISPLHF
CDR3 DNA: TGTGCCAGCAGTTCGGACAGTCTTATATCACCCCTCCACTTT

clone size: .
D gene: .
V gene: TRBV4-1
J gene: TRBJ2-2
CDR3 protein: CASSQRTFAGELFF
CDR3 DNA: TGCGCCAGCAGCCAAAGGACTTTCGCCGGGGAGCTGTTTTTT

clone size: .
D gene: .
V gene: TRBV7-2
J gene: TRBJ2-1
CDR3 protein: CASSISHEQFF
CDR3 DNA: TGTGCCAGCAGCATTAGCCATGAGCAGTTCTTC

clone size: .
D gene: TRBD1
V gene: TRBV28
J gene: TRBJ2-4
CDR3 protein: CASRPTGEKNIQYF
CDR3 DNA: TGTGCCAGCAGACCGACAGGGGAGAAAAACATTCAGTACTTC

clone size: .
D gene: TRBD2
V gene: TRBV19
J gene: TRBJ2-1
CDR3 protein: CASREDGREYYEQFF
CDR3 DNA: TGTGCCAGTAGGGAGGACGGGAGGGAGTACTATGAGCAGTTCTTC

clone size: .
D gene: .
V gene: TRBV10-2
J gene: TRBJ1-6
CDR3 protein: CASSESAGVGSSYNSPLHF
CDR3 DNA: TGCGCCAGCAGTGAGTCGGCTGGGGTGGGGAGCTCCTATAATTCACCCCTCCACTTT